This TCR beta chain was documented in a study of PD-1 blockade in mismatch repair-deficient tumors. Study context: All were previously treated, progressing patients with about twelve mismatch repair-deficient cancer types. Study outcomes and limitations: Tumor-resident clones, often undetectable pretreatment in blood, expanded then contracted after pembrolizumab.

Germline CDR1 and CDR2: GTSNPN and SVGIG (reference sequence). The CDR3 spans 14 residues. Trimming removed 4 bases from V and 4 bases from J, with 13 bases in between. Using immunoSEQ multiplex PCR, the repertoire was profiled, and TCRdb retains in-frame clones only, with some absent. The table includes 50,000 or so clones, approximately 84% detected once. This clone was counted a single time. The target antigen is unknown. The origin of this receptor is an adult with mismatch repair-deficient cancer. This specimen consisted of peripheral blood, obtained approximately 18 weeks after starting pembrolizumab. V and J are TRBV30 and TRBJ1-4; a weak D match, TRBD1 (6 bases). The CDR3, as DNA: TGTGCCTGGATGATGAGACAGGTTAATGAAAAACTGTTTTTT. Translation gives CAWMMRQVNEKLFF. The complete variable domain, with remaining parts taken from reference TRBV30 and TRBJ1-4, reads SQTIHQWPATLVQPVGSPLSLECTVEGTSNPNLYWYRQAAGRGLQLLFYSVGIGQISSEVPQNLSASRPQDRQFILSSKKLLLSDSGFYLCAWMMRQVNEKLFFGSGTQLSVL.